One sample yielded the 23 T cell receptor beta chains listed below, sequenced in a study of cytomegalovirus exposure and HLA in healthy donors. Use of 60 Vbeta and 13 Jbeta primers characterized the PCR. Generated by immunoSEQ multiplex PCR, the TCRdb table keeps only in-frame clones and is missing some. The data contain over 95,000 clones, 70% to 80% of them singletons. The material sequenced was PBMCs. All receptors derive from a female donor in good health and CMV-seronegative.

CDR3 amino acids: CASSLEPARVDTEAFF. For the CDR3, the DNA is TGTGCCAGCAGCTTAGAGCCGGCGAGGGTGGACACTGAAGCTTTCTTT. The V gene is TRBV7-8, the J gene TRBJ1-1, with D uncertain. V was cut by 1 base and J by 3 bases, with 15 bases left in between. Germline CDR1 SGHVS, CDR2 FQNEAQ. The CDR3 is 16 amino acids.

This clone appeared a few times. V and J are TRBV4-2 and TRBJ2-7; D is perhaps TRBD2 (5 bases). The CDR3 has 14 residues. Trimming pared 0 bases from V and 4 bases from J, leaving 10 bases between. Germline CDR1 LGHNA, CDR2 YNFKEQ. The CDR3 reads CASSQDGVSYEQYF. For the CDR3, the DNA is TGTGCCAGCAGCCAAGACGGGGTTTCGTACGAGCAGTACTTC.

The chain employs TRBV19 and TRBJ2-7; D gene ambiguous. Trimming stripped 7 bases from V and 4 bases from J, with 8 bases between. Germline values: CDR1 LNHDA, CDR2 SQIVND (reference sequence). The CDR3 has 11 residues. CDR3 nucleotide sequence: TGTGCCAGTAACAACGGGTACGAGCAGTACTTC. Amino acids: CASNNGYEQYF.

This chain joins TRBV18 and TRBJ1-2, with 9 bases fitting TRBD1. Germline CDR1 is KGHSH and CDR2 is LQKENI. The V segment lost 5 bases and the J segment 7 bases; nucleotides outside the gene matches: 11. CDR3 length: 15 residues. This CDR3 is CASSDKQGQGRGYTF. CDR3 bases: TGTGCCAGCTCAGATAAGCAGGGACAGGGTCGTGGCTACACCTTC.

This clone was counted only a few times. The rearrangement joins TRBV7-2 to TRBJ1-2; D possibly corresponds to TRBD1 (6 bases). Trimming stripped 5 bases from V and 6 bases from J, with 19 bases between. Germline CDR1 and CDR2: SGHTA and FQGNSA. The CDR3 consists of 15 residues. CDR3 protein: CASSPPSGGANGYTF. In nucleotides, the CDR3 is TGTGCCAGCAGCCCCCCTTCGGGGGGCGCAAATGGCTACACCTTC. Supplemented by reference TRBV7-2 and TRBJ1-2, the full variable domain reads GAGVSQSPSNKVTEKGKDVELRCDPISGHTALYWYRQSLGQGLEFLIYFQGNSAPDKSGLPSDRFSAERTGGSVSTLTIQRTQQEDSAVYLCASSPPSGGANGYTFGSGTRLTVV.

The chain employs TRBV27 and TRBJ1-1; a weak D match, TRBD1 (5 bases). V dropped 3 bases and J dropped 6 bases, with 14 bases sitting between them. The CDR3 is 14 residues long. Germline loops: CDR1 MNHEY, CDR2 SMNVEV (reference sequence). The CDR3: CASSFGGRKAEAFF. For the CDR3, the DNA is TGTGCCAGCAGTTTCGGGGGGAGGAAGGCTGAAGCTTTCTTT.

The rearrangement joins TRBV11-2 to TRBJ2-1, with 11 bases lining up with TRBD2. Trimming at V came to 1 base and at J to 1 base, leaving 6 bases not matched to a gene. The CDR3 consists of 18 residues. Germline CDR1 reads SGHAT; CDR2 reads FQNNGV. Here the CDR3 reads CASSLGGGTSGSYNEQFF. The CDR3 coding sequence is TGTGCCAGCAGCTTAGGAGGAGGGACTAGCGGATCCTACAATGAGCAGTTCTTC.

This clone came up a few times. The V and J genes are TRBV19 and TRBJ1-1; D is unresolved. V lost 0 bases, J lost 6 bases, and 8 bases lay in between. Germline V lookup: CDR1 LNHDA, CDR2 SQIVND (reference sequence). The CDR3 is made up of 13 amino acids. Here the CDR3 reads CASSIEFGAEAFF. The CDR3 DNA reads as TGTGCCAGTAGTATAGAATTCGGGGCTGAAGCTTTCTTT.

The CDR3 sequence is CATSRPRTSQETQYF. CDR3 coding DNA: TGTGCCACCAGCAGACCCAGGACATCCCAAGAGACCCAGTACTTC. The chain uses TRBV15 and TRBJ2-5, with a tentative D call TRBD1 (5 bases). Trimming pared 2 bases from V and 1 base from J, leaving 11 bases between. This CDR3 has 15 amino acids. The germline CDR1 and CDR2 sequences are LNHNV and YYDKDF (reference sequence).

The gene calls are TRBV12-5 and TRBJ1-5, with 8 bases identical to TRBD1. This CDR3 has 14 residues. Per the germline V gene, CDR1 is LGHNT and CDR2 is FRNRAP. V lost 6 bases and J lost 5; bases outside the gene matches: 6. The CDR3 here is CASGSQGAYQPQHF. The CDR3 DNA sequence: TGTGCTAGTGGCTCTCAGGGGGCCTATCAGCCCCAGCATTTT.

CDR3 DNA sequence: TGTGCCAGCAGCTCCCAACCCGGCCAGGGGAGAAAGTATGGCTACACCTTC. Encoded protein: CASSSQPGQGRKYGYTF. V gene TRBV7-6 combines with J gene TRBJ1-2, with D possibly being TRBD1 (6 bases). Trimming took off 4 bases at V and 5 bases at J, with 23 bases between the two ends. The CDR3 runs 17 residues. Germline assignment: CDR1 SGHVS and CDR2 FNYEAQ. The full variable domain, its missing parts supplied by reference TRBV7-6 and TRBJ1-2, is GAGVSQSPRYKVTKRGQDVALRCDPISGHVSLYWYRQALGQGPEFLTYFNYEAQQDKSGLPNDRFSAERPEGSISTLTIQRTEQRDSAMYRCASSSQPGQGRKYGYTFGSGTRLTVV.

The gene calls are TRBV7-7 and TRBJ2-5; a weak D match, TRBD2 (6 bases). Trimming removed 1 base from V and 2 bases from J, with 11 bases in between. The CDR3 totals 15 residues. Germline CDR1 is SSHAT and CDR2 is FNYEAQ (reference sequence). The DNA for the CDR3 is TGTGCCAGCAGCTTAGGGGGGGACCCTCAAGAGACCCAGTACTTC. It encodes CASSLGGDPQETQYF. The full variable domain, completed using reference TRBV7-7 and TRBJ2-5, is GAGVSQSPRYKVTKRGQDVTLRCDPISSHATLYWYQQALGQGPEFLTYFNYEAQPDKSGLPSDRFSAERPEGSISTLTIQRTEQRDSAMYRCASSLGGDPQETQYFGPGTRLLVL.

V and J are TRBV18 and TRBJ2-1, with TRBD1 matching 9 bases. The germline gives CDR1 KGHSH, CDR2 LQKENI. CDR3 length equals 15 residues. V dropped 4 bases and J dropped 5; count of bases not matched to a gene: 6. The CDR3 DNA sequence: TGTGCCAGCTCACTGGGACAGGGACGGAACAATGAGCAGTTCTTC. Its translation: CASSLGQGRNNEQFF. The full variable domain, rest sourced from reference TRBV18 and TRBJ2-1, is NAGVMQNPRHLVRRRGQEARLRCSPMKGHSHVYWYRQLPEEGLKFMVYLQKENIIDESGMPKERFSAEFPKEGPSILRIQQVVRGDSAAYFCASSLGQGRNNEQFFGPGTRLTVL.

The V and J genes are TRBV12-5 and TRBJ2-5, with 7 bases identical to TRBD1. Germline trimming cut 4 bases from V and 6 bases from J; bases unmatched to any gene: 11. CDR3 length equals 15 residues. CDR1 is LGHNT, CDR2 FRNRAP, per germline. This CDR3 reads CASGSFDRAVKTQYF. CDR3 DNA sequence: TGTGCTAGTGGTTCGTTCGACAGGGCCGTCAAGACCCAGTACTTC.

V usage is TRBV2 and J usage is TRBJ2-1; 10 bases agree with TRBD2. J lost 4 bases, V lost 6 bases, and 6 bases had no gene match. The germline V gene has CDR1 SNHLY and CDR2 FYNNEI. The CDR3 runs 15 residues. Here the CDR3 DNA reads TGTGCCAGCAGCGGGAGCGGGGGGGGTTACAATGAGCAGTTCTTC. Protein product: CASSGSGGGYNEQFF.

The chain links TRBV27 to TRBJ2-5; TRBD1 is a possible D gene (6 bases). With 6 bases removed from V and 7 bases from J, the gap between germline ends came to 18 bases. Germline lookup yields CDR1 MNHEY and CDR2 SMNVEV (reference sequence). This CDR3 has 14 residues. The CDR3 DNA reads as TGTGCCAGCAGCTCCACAGGGACGGTCGGGACCCAGTACTTC. Residues: CASSSTGTVGTQYF.

The V gene is TRBV18, the J gene TRBJ2-5, with D possibly being TRBD1 (5 bases). The V gene lost 3 bases and the J gene lost 5 bases, with 10 bases spanning the gap. The germline V gene encodes CDR1 KGHSH and CDR2 LQKENI. There are 13 residues in the CDR3. In nucleotides, the CDR3 is TGTGCCAGCTCACCGGGGCTCTCGGAGACCCAGTACTTC. It yields the protein CASSPGLSETQYF.

The chain uses TRBV5-1 and TRBJ2-3, with D possibly being TRBD1 (6 bases). This CDR3 comprises 17 residues. V was cut by 1 base and J by 5 bases, with 20 bases left in between. CDR1 and CDR2 (germline): SGHRS, YFSETQ. The CDR3 DNA sequence: TGCGCCAGCAGCTTGCCGCCGACAGGAATGAGGGGAGATACGCAGTATTTT. Its translation is CASSLPPTGMRGDTQYF. The whole variable domain, remainder taken from reference TRBV5-1 and TRBJ2-3, is KAGVTQTPRYLIKTRGQQVTLSCSPISGHRSVSWYQQTPGQGLQFLFEYFSETQRNKGNFPGRFSGRQFSNSRSEMNVSTLELGDSALYLCASSLPPTGMRGDTQYFGPGTRLTVL.

Turning to this clone: An end of the junction does not agree with germline; a read error may underlie this. CDR3 coding DNA: TGTTCCAGCAGCTCGAGCGCGGAGGGGCTGTTTTTT. This encodes CSSSSSAEGLFF. The V call is TRBV7-9, the J call TRBJ2-2, with a weak D call TRBD2 (6 bases). Germline lookup yields CDR1 SEHNR and CDR2 FQNEAQ (reference sequence). This CDR3 has 12 amino acids.

The chain has TRBV2 and TRBJ2-5; tentatively, D is TRBD1 (6 bases). The J call may be in error: the DNA end matches TRBJ2-7 better. The CDR3 runs to 16 residues. Germline assignment: CDR1 SNHLY and CDR2 FYNNEI. The CDR3 sequence: CASSERVQGSPYEQYF. CDR3 in DNA: TGTGCCAGCAGTGAGAGGGTGCAGGGGTCTCCCTACGAGCAGTACTTC.

The rearrangement links TRBV5-1 to TRBJ1-1; the match to TRBD1 covers 10 bases. The V gene end was trimmed by 4 bases and the J gene end by 7 bases; junction bases not matched to a gene: 7. Looked up from germline, CDR1 is SGHRS and CDR2 is YFSETQ. This CDR3 region has 14 residues. As DNA, the CDR3 is TGCGCCAGCAGCCTACCGACAGGGGGCGGTGAAGCTTTCTTT. Amino acid sequence: CASSLPTGGGEAFF.

J is TRBJ1-5 and V is TRBV27; 11 positions agree with TRBD1. Germline-derived CDR1 and CDR2 are MNHEY and SMNVEV (reference sequence). The CDR3 is 19 residues long. After removal of 2 bases from V and 2 bases from J, the junction contained 11 bases not matched to a gene. The CDR3 loop reads CASSLSWTGGARGNQPQHF. CDR3 in DNA: TGTGCCAGCAGTTTAAGTTGGACAGGGGGCGCGAGAGGCAATCAGCCCCAGCATTTT.

The V gene is TRBV6-6, the J gene TRBJ2-2; 7 bases align to TRBD2. The CDR3 is made up of 15 amino acids. J was trimmed by 6 bases and V by 6 bases; bases with no gene match: 10. Germline V gene sequence: CDR1 MNHNY, CDR2 SVGAGI (reference sequence). The CDR3 protein is CASSRQTSPAGELFF. CDR3 nucleotides: TGTGCCAGCAGCAGACAGACTAGCCCCGCCGGGGAGCTGTTTTTT.